This TCR beta chain was profiled in a study of blood T cell repertoires in COVID-19. Study at large: Sample material is recorded as cDNA or gDNA derived from T cells, B-cell-depleted T cells, or PBMCs.

The authors' processing: Reference gene primer amplification in the assay estimated nucleated cell counts. Generated by immunoSEQ multiplex PCR, the TCRdb table keeps only in-frame clones and is missing some. The DNA gave D and trimming, while V, J and clone size come from that table. The table has roughly 250,000 clones, approximately 90% seen once; the top ten hold about 6%. Germline CDR1 SEHNR, CDR2 FQNEAQ (reference sequence). The CDR3 covers 12 residues. Turning to this clone: Sequence at one end of the junction differs from germline and may be a read error.

Individuals drawn from around 25 US areas were about 18 to 90 years old. Participants were placed into cohorts based on the clinical history they reported. The rearrangement uses TRBV7-9 and TRBJ2-1; 10 bases fit TRBD2. This receptor was identified in a young woman with acute COVID-19. The specimen sequenced was PBMCs or T cells enriched from blood (not recorded which). As DNA, the CDR3 is TGTGCCAGCAGCTTGGCTAGCGGGAGTTTGATCTTC. As protein: CASSLASGSLIF.